This T cell receptor (beta chain) originates from a study of cytotoxic CD8 clonotypes in ibrutinib-treated CLL. Study-wide findings and caveats: Higher circulating CD8+ T-cell counts strongly accompanied higher baseline clonality, above age-matched healthy donors.

Concerning this clone: What it binds is unknown.

The CDR3 sequence is 15 residues long. Trimming took off 4 bases at V and 0 bases at J, with 15 bases between the two ends. The V gene's germline CDR1 is SQVTM and CDR2 ANQGSEA. Sequenced by immunoSEQ multiplex PCR; TCRdb stores in-frame clones only, minus some. The sample has about 330,000 clones; 67% are singletons. This rearrangement joins TRBV29-1 to TRBJ1-1, with D unclear. This material consisted of PBMCs, taken after 36 months of ibrutinib treatment. The TCR originated in a human donor with chronic lymphocytic leukemia. CDR3 region: CSVVSQPILNTEAFF. In DNA form, the CDR3 reads TGCAGCGTTGTCAGCCAGCCTATTCTGAACACTGAAGCTTTCTTT.